The clone carrying this T cell receptor beta chain was recorded many times. The antigen is not known. Germline CDR1 is SGHRS and CDR2 is YFSETQ. The junction had 5 bases not matched to a gene; V was cut back by 4 bases and J by 6 bases. The CDR3 contains 14 residues. This record comes from a study of T-cell reconstitution after alpha-beta-depleted transplantation in children. Study findings and constraints: Several hundred expanded graft clones reportedly were the source of alpha-beta T cells about two months after transplant. T cells produced anew were the main source of T-cell counts and diversity one year after transplant.

Preparation of the TCRbeta library involved a method that used unique molecular identifiers. TCRdb itself ran the PCR reads through MiXCR, one entry per CDR3 protein. Of about 830,000 distinct CDR3 sequences listed, about 16% were seen once; the top ten hold under 6%. The chain recombines TRBV5-1 with TRBJ1-5; 9 bases agree with TRBD1. The receptor's source is a male patient aged 10 to 17 who had a stem cell transplant for acute lymphoblastic leukemia, so the T cells may come from the graft donor. This specimen was PBMCs, mostly from graft donor cells, taken 360 days after TCRalphabeta/CD19-depleted stem cell transplant. The CDR3 DNA follows: TGCGCCAGCAGCGCGACAGGGGGTAGTCAGCCCCAGCATTTT. It encodes CASSATGGSQPQHF.